This TCR beta chain was recorded in a study of cytotoxic CD8 clonotypes in ibrutinib-treated CLL. On the study more broadly: The subjects consisted of eleven to twelve relapsed/refractory and about 14 treatment-naive individuals, with 17 to 18 IGHV unmutated. Patients gave response samples after a median approximately eleven months of treatment, range 6 to 36.

Assay used: immunoSEQ multiplex PCR; TCRdb lists only in-frame clones, some missing. Among some 24,000 clones listed, about 81% were seen once. The CDR3 is 15 residues long. Unmatched junction bases numbered 6, after V lost 5 bases and J lost 5 bases. The germline V gene has CDR1 SGHTA and CDR2 FQGNSA. Details on this clone: Its target is unknown.

The study's findings and limits: The study found baseline clonality above age-matched healthy donors, tracking circulating CD8+ T-cell counts. Clonality rose at ibrutinib response, held steady in sustained remission, and fell toward baseline at progression.

This clonotype was sampled from a human donor with chronic lymphocytic leukemia. Source: PBMCs, taken before ibrutinib treatment. The chain links TRBV7-2 to TRBJ2-7; 13 bases line up with TRBD2. The CDR3 region is CASSPRTSGSDEQYF. The CDR3 DNA reads as TGTGCCAGCAGCCCCCGGACTAGCGGGAGTGACGAGCAGTACTTC.